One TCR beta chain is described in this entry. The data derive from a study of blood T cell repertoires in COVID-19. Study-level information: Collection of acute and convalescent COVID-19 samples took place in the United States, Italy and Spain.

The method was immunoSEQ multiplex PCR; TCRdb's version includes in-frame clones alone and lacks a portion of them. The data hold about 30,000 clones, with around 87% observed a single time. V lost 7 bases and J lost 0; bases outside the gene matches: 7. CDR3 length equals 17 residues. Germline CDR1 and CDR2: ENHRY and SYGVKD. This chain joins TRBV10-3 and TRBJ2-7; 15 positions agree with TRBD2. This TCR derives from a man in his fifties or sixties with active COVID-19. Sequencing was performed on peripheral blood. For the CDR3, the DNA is TGTGCCATCACCCCTGGACTAGCGGGGGGGAGCTCCTACGAGCAGTACTTC. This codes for CAITPGLAGGSSYEQYF.